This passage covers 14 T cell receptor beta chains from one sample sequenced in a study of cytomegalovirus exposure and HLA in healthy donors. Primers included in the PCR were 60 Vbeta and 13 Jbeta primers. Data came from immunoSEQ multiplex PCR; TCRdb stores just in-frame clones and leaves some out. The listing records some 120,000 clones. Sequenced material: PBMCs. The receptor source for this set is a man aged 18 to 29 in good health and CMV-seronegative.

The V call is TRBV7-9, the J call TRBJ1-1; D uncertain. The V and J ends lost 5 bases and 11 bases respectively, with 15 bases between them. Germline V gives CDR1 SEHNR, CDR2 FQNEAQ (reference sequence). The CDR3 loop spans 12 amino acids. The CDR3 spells CASSLQPGRAFF. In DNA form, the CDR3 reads TGTGCCAGCAGCCTCCAGCCCGGGAGGGCTTTCTTT.

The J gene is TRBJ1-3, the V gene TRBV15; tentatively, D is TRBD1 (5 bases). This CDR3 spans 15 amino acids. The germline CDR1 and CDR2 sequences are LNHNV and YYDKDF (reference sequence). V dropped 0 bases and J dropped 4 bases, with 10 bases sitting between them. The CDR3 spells CATSRDRVNGNTIYF. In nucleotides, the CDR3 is TGTGCCACCAGCAGAGACAGGGTAAACGGAAACACCATATATTTT. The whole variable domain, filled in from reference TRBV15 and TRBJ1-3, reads DAMVIQNPRYQVTQFGKPVTLSCSQTLNHNVMYWYQQKSSQAPKLLFHYYDKDFNNEADTPDNFQSRRPNTSFCFLDIRSPGLGDTAMYLCATSRDRVNGNTIYFGEGSWLTVV.

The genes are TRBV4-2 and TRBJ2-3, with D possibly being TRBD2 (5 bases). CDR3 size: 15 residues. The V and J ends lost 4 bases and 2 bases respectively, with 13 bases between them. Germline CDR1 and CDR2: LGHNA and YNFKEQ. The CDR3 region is CASSRLGAATDTQYF. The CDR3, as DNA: TGTGCCAGCAGCCGCCTAGGAGCGGCCACAGATACGCAGTATTTT.

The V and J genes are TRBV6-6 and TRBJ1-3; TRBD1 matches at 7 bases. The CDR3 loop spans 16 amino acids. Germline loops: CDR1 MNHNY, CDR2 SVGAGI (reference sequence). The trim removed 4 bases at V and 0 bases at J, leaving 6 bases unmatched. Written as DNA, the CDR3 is TGTGCCAGCAGTTTCCGGGACAGACACTCTGGAAACACCATATATTTT. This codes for CASSFRDRHSGNTIYF.

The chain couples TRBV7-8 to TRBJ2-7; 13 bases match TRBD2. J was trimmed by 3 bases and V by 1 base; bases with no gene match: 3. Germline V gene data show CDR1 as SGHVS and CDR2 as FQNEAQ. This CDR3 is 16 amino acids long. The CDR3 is CASSLVGLAGDYEQYF. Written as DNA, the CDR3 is TGTGCCAGCAGCTTAGTTGGACTAGCGGGGGACTACGAGCAGTACTTC.

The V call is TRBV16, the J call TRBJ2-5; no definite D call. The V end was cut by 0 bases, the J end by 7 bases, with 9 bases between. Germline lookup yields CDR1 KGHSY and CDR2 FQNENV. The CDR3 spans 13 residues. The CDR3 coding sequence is TGTGCCAGCAGCCAATCGAGGAGCAGGACCCAGTACTTC. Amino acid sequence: CASSQSRSRTQYF.

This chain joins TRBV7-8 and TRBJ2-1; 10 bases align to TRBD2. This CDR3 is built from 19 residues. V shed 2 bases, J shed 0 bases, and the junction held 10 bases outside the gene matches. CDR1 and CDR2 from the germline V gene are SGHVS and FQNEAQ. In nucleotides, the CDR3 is TGTGCCAGCAGCTTAAGTAGGACTAGCGGACAAAGCTCCTACAATGAGCAGTTCTTC. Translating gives CASSLSRTSGQSSYNEQFF.

CDR3 region: CASSGTVNTGELFF. DNA for the CDR3: TGTGCCAGCAGCGGGACTGTGAACACCGGGGAGCTGTTTTTT. The chain combines TRBV5-6 with TRBJ2-2, with D possibly TRBD2 on 6 matching bases. Germline CDR1 reads SGHDT; CDR2 reads YYEEEE. Trimming took off 4 bases at V and 1 base at J, with 8 bases between the two ends. This CDR3 has 14 residues.

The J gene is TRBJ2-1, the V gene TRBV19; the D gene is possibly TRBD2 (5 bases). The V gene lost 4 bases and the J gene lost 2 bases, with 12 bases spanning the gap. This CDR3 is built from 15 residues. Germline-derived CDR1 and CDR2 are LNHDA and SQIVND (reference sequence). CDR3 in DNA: TGTGCCAGTAGTACCTCGGACTCTCCCTACAATGAGCAGTTCTTC. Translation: CASSTSDSPYNEQFF.

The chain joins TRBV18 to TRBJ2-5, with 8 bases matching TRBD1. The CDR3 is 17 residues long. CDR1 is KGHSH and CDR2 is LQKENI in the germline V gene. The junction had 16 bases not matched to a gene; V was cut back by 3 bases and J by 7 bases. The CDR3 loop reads CASSPEQGTGLQGTQYF. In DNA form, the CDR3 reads TGTGCCAGCTCACCGGAACAAGGGACAGGACTCCAGGGGACCCAGTACTTC.

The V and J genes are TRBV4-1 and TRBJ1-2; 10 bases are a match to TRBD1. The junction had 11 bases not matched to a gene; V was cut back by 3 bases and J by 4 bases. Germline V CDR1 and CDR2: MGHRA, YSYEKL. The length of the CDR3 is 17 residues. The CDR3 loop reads CASSHRDRGRLGYGYTF. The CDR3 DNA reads TGCGCCAGCAGCCACCGGGACAGGGGAAGGTTGGGCTATGGCTACACCTTC.

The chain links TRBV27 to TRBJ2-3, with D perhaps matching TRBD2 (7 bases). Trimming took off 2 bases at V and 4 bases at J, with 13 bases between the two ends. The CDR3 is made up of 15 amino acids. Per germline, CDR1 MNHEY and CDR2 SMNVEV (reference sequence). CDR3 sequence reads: CASSLIGGAPDTQYF. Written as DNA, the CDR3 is TGTGCCAGCAGTTTAATAGGGGGGGCTCCAGATACGCAGTATTTT.

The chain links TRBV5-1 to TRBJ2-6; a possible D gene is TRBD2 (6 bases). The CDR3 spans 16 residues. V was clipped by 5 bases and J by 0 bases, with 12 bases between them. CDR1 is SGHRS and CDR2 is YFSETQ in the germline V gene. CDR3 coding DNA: TGCGCCAGCAGTTCCGGGGGTTTCTCTGGGGCCAACGTCCTGACTTTC. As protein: CASSSGGFSGANVLTF.

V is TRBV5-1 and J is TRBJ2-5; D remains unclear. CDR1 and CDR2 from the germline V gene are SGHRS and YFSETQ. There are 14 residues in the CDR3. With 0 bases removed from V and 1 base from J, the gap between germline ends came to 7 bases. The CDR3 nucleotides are TGCGCCAGCAGCTTGGAGGCTAGCCAAGAGACCCAGTACTTC. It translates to CASSLEASQETQYF.